This record concerns one T cell receptor beta chain sequence. Its antigen is not yet known. No base quality values were provided; no much bigger clone lies one nucleotide off. The CDR3 starts with the cysteine, ends with the phenylalanine, and has 14 residues. This entry keeps only the CDR3 DNA: 42 bases, framed from base 1. V ends up 6 bases short and J 2 bases short, with an unmatched junction base count of 6. CDR1 and CDR2 were assigned from the germline V gene as SGHRS and YFSETQ. To sequence the TCRbeta CDR3 region, genomic DNA was isolated from the sorted cells. The immunoSEQ Assay was used for sequencing of TCRbeta CDR3 regions. The clones in this table, taken by TCRdb from immuneACCESS, are in-frame only. Not every clone is retained; where verified, under half of the shortfall comes from an unresolved V gene, and the cause of the rest is unknown. The sample contains more than 80,000 clones, more than 75% of them found a single time. The ten top clones hold approximately 2% of the sample.

The trial excluded patients who had a history of autoimmune disease or who were on systemic immunosuppression. Peripheral blood for TCR sequencing was collected from all dose cohorts at baseline, on cycle 4 day 1, and on cycle 7 day 1. The samples were drawn from a first-in-human, open-label, multicenter phase I dose-escalation trial of ivuxolimab. Adults with locally advanced or metastatic melanoma, renal cell carcinoma, hepatocellular carcinoma or head and neck squamous cell carcinoma were enrolled in the trial. Before TCR sequencing, CD4+ and CD8+ T cells were separately sorted from peripheral blood. This entry comes from a study of OX40 agonist ivuxolimab in advanced cancers. With respect to the entire study: The costimulatory receptor OX40 (CD134) was targeted by ivuxolimab, a fully human IgG2 agonistic monoclonal antibody. Intravenous ivuxolimab was administered to patients every 2 weeks at six dose levels: 0.01, 0.1, 0.3, 1.5, 3 and 10 mg/kg. Of the 50 to 55 patients in dose escalation, about 20 had hepatocellular carcinoma, about 15 had melanoma, 9 had renal cell carcinoma and 9 had head and neck cancer. The dose-escalation cohort was approximately 83% male with a mean age of roughly 62 years, ranging from roughly 20 to 80. Patients were allowed to have had prior anti-PD-1, anti-PD-L1 or anti-CTLA-4 therapy, and around 40% of the dose-escalation patients had previously received checkpoint inhibitors. Partial responses occurred in three dose-escalation patients, of whom one had hepatocellular carcinoma and two had cutaneous melanoma. The purpose of peripheral TCRbeta sequencing was to test whether ivuxolimab changed TCR sequence diversity and led to clonal T-cell expansion. The paper covers the monotherapy dose-escalation part of the phase I ivuxolimab trial, which included N ≈ 52 patients. Points the paper makes about the study in general: After ivuxolimab, CD8+ T cells had more expanded clones than CD4+ T cells on average. Antigen specificity was not determined for the clonally expanded peripheral T cells. In partial responders in the 0.1-3.0 mg/kg groups, normalized peripheral clonal expansion was found to be among the lowest, especially among CD8+ T cells. Low levels of normalized T-cell clonal expansion were also shown by some nonresponding patients. At doses from 0.1 to 3.0 mg/kg, clonal expansion was seen in both CD4+ and CD8+ blood T cells between baseline and week 6.

The sequence is built from TRBV5-1 and TRBJ2-3; 7 middle bases align to TRBD2. The TCR originated in an adult with an advanced solid tumor such as melanoma, head and neck, liver or kidney cancer. Sequences were derived from CD4+ or CD8+ T cells sorted from blood, sampled in a trial of the OX40 agonist ivuxolimab. At the DNA level, the sequence is TGCGCCAGCAAGTCGCGGGAGTCCACAGATACGCAGTATTTT. Its translation is CASKSRESTDTQYF.